This T cell receptor beta chain was obtained from a study of cytotoxic CD8 clonotypes in ibrutinib-treated CLL. Overall study context: By median approximately 63 months, approximately 12 had progressed and approximately 15 stayed remitted; responses had been 2 complete and 24 partial. Broader study findings: Clonotypes that were public were uncommon, and they contracted or stayed stable on treatment.

Notes on this clone: Antigen: not known.

The data were produced by immunoSEQ multiplex PCR, yet TCRdb's version contains in-frame clones alone and is incomplete. The table records 190,000 or so clones, around 72% of them present only once. Germline CDR1 is MNHEY and CDR2 is SMNVEV (reference sequence). This CDR3 has 16 amino acids. V lost 3 bases and J lost 7, with 21 bases in between. V is TRBV27 and J is TRBJ1-1; D is perhaps TRBD1 (6 bases). The sample was PBMCs, taken after 24 months of ibrutinib treatment. The receptor comes from a human donor with chronic lymphocytic leukemia. The CDR3 spells CASSFHWSQGENEAFF. CDR3 sequence (DNA): TGTGCCAGCAGTTTCCACTGGTCACAGGGCGAGAATGAAGCTTTCTTT.